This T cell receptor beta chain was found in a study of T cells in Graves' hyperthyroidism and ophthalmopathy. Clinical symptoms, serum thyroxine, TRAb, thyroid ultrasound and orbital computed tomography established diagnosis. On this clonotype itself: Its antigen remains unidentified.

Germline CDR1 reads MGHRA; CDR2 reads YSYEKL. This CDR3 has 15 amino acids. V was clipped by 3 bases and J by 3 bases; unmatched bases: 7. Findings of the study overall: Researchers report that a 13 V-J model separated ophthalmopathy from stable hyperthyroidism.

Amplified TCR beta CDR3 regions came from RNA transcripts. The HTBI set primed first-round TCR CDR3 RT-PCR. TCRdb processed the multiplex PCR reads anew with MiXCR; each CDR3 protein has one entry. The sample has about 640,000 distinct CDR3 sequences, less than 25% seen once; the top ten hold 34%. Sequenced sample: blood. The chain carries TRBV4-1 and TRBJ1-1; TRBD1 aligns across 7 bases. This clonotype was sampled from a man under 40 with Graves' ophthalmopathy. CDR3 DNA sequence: TGCGCCAGCAGCCACCCTGGACAGGTGTACACTGAAGCTTTCTTT. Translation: CASSHPGQVYTEAFF.